The 8 T cell receptor beta chains reported below all come from one sample, sequenced in a study of blood T cells in healthy people across ages. It was with a sample-barcoded 5' primer and a J-beta primer mix that a second PCR of roughly 7 to 12 cycles was run. TCRdb redid the calling of the 5' RACE reads with MiXCR, one entry per CDR3 protein. Among over a million distinct CDR3 sequences, approximately 59% were seen once, and the ten largest hold over 6.5%. The specimen was blood. These receptors were collected from a man between 18 and 35 years old in good health.

V and J are TRBV6-2 or TRBV6-3 and TRBJ2-5, with TRBD1 matching over 9 bases. The V gene's germline CDR1 is MNHEY and CDR2 SVGEGT. Unmatched junction bases numbered 13, after V lost 6 bases and J lost 5 bases. The CDR3 runs 16 residues. DNA of the CDR3: TGTGCCAGCAGCCATCTCCCGGGACAGGGAACGGAGACCCAGTACTTC. Encoded protein: CASSHLPGQGTETQYF.

This chain joins TRBV28 and TRBJ2-7; D ambiguous. Matching the DNA end better, TRBJ2-5 makes the J call doubtful. Germline CDR1 is MDHEN and CDR2 is SYDVKM. The CDR3 runs 15 residues. In DNA form, the CDR3 reads TGTGCCAGCAGTTTATTTGGCAGGAGAGAAGAGACCCAGTACTTC. Residues: CASSLFGRREETQYF.

The V call is TRBV11-3, the J call TRBJ2-1; D is possibly TRBD1 or TRBD2 (6 bases each). The V end was cut by 5 bases, the J end by 4 bases, with 12 bases between. Germline-derived CDR1 and CDR2 are SGHNT and YENEEA. The CDR3 sequence is 14 residues long. DNA for the CDR3: TGTGCCAGCAGCGACAGGACTAATTACAATGAGCAGTTCTTC. Translating gives CASSDRTNYNEQFF.

The V call is TRBV25-1, the J call TRBJ1-3; D ambiguous. Trimming stripped 4 bases from V and 0 bases from J, with 10 bases between. The germline V gene encodes CDR1 MGHDK and CDR2 SYGVNS. The CDR3 sequence is 15 residues long. The CDR3 coding sequence is TGTGCCAGCAGTGGGGAGGCGGACTCTGGAAACACCATATATTTT. Its protein is CASSGEADSGNTIYF.

The chain is built from TRBV6-5 and TRBJ2-7; TRBD2 agrees at 10 bases. This CDR3 is 14 amino acids long. The germline CDR1 and CDR2 sequences are MNHEY and SVGAGI. V lost 0 bases, J lost 7 bases, and 3 bases stayed unmatched. CDR3 sequence reads: CASSYSSGRPEQYF. The CDR3 nucleotides read TGTGCCAGCAGTTACTCTAGCGGGAGGCCTGAGCAGTACTTC.

The chain carries TRBV9 and TRBJ2-7; D is unclear. V lost 0 bases and J 4 bases, leaving 14 bases between the germline ends. Germline V gene data show CDR1 as SGDLS and CDR2 as YYNGEE. This CDR3 spans 15 amino acids. The CDR3 bases are TGTGCCAGCAGCGTAGAGAGCAGTCTCCCTTACGAGCAGTACTTC. Residues: CASSVESSLPYEQYF.

This sequence joins TRBV12-3 or TRBV12-4 and TRBJ1-1, with D perhaps TRBD1 (6 bases). V was shortened by 6 bases and J by 4 bases, with 12 bases between the two germline ends. CDR3 length: 13 amino acids. The CDR3 loop is CASSRGGVTEAFF. For the CDR3, the DNA is TGTGCCAGCAGCAGGGGAGGCGTCACTGAAGCTTTCTTT.

This clonotype has only a few counts. The chain is built from TRBV28 and TRBJ2-5; TRBD1 matches 8 bases. Germline V lookup: CDR1 MDHEN, CDR2 SYDVKM. This CDR3 contains 16 residues. Trimming took 3 bases from V and 5 from J; bases not matched to a gene: 11. Here the CDR3 DNA reads TGTGCCAGCAGTTTTCCTCGGACAGGGCGTTGGGAGACCCAGTACTTC. Its protein is CASSFPRTGRWETQYF.